This T cell receptor beta chain was found in a study of cytomegalovirus exposure and HLA in healthy donors. Germline CDR1 reads SGHRS; CDR2 reads YFSETQ. The V gene end was trimmed by 4 bases and the J gene end by 5 bases; junction bases not matched to a gene: 10. The CDR3 sequence is 16 residues long. Points on this clone: Its target is unknown.

PCR involved 60 Vbeta and 13 Jbeta primers. The method was immunoSEQ multiplex PCR; TCRdb's version includes in-frame clones alone and lacks a portion of them. The sample records 150,000 to 200,000 clones, 80% being singletons. Study outcomes and limitations: For most TCR beta V segments, an earlier analysis put the productive rate at about 87% or about 30% of the time.

The genes are TRBV5-1 and TRBJ2-2; the match to TRBD1 covers 8 bases. The sample taken for sequencing was PBMCs. This receptor was taken from a man aged 18 to 35 in good health and CMV-seropositive. CDR3 sequence reads: CASSVPTGAGTGELFF. As DNA, the CDR3 is TGCGCCAGCAGCGTACCGACAGGGGCGGGGACCGGGGAGCTGTTTTTT.